This TCR beta chain was sequenced during a study of early T cells in non-severe SARS-CoV-2 infection. Turning to the study itself: Sequencing targeted bulk RNA from unsorted whole blood, leaving chains unpaired. The study, taken as a whole, reports: Anti-spike CD8 responses were favored in VDJdb matching, and private and CD4 specificities were missed.

The TCR library protocol was used to attach unique molecular identifiers. These identifiers were attached to individual cDNA molecules. TCRdb re-called the 5' RACE reads with MiXCR, one entry per CDR3 protein. The sample lists 40,000 to 60,000 distinct CDR3 sequences, approximately 9.8% seen once, with 7.5% to 9% in the top ten. As for this clonotype: The antigen remains undetermined.

This CDR3 spans 15 amino acids. V was pared by 4 bases and J by 5 bases, with 10 bases of the junction left unmatched. Germline V CDR1 and CDR2: SGHRS, YFSETQ. Input material: whole blood. The chain is built from TRBV5-1 and TRBJ1-1, with TRBD1 identical over 8 bases. The receptor was isolated from an adult who was a healthcare worker with PCR-confirmed SARS-CoV-2 infection or an uninfected control (not recorded which). CDR3 sequence reads: CASSPRTGRETEAFF. The CDR3 DNA follows: TGCGCCAGCAGCCCGCGGACAGGGCGGGAGACTGAAGCTTTCTTT.